What follows describes a single T cell receptor beta chain. The source of the sample is a study of blood T cell repertoires in COVID-19. Overall study context: Sites in the United States, Italy and Spain provided acute and convalescent COVID-19 samples. The analysed material was cDNA or gDNA that came from T cells, B-cell-depleted T cells, or PBMCs.

In the source study's methods: Estimation of nucleated cell counts relied on the amplification of reference gene primers. Method: immunoSEQ multiplex PCR; TCRdb's copy keeps in-frame clones and lacks some. V and J calls and clone size come straight from that table; D and trimming were deduced from the DNA. The repertoire holds some 120,000 clones, with 70% to 90% as singletons. This TCR derives from a man younger than 40 with acute or convalescent COVID-19. The sequencing sample was made of peripheral blood.

The CDR3 reads CASSVHPGGIVYNSPLHF. Here the CDR3 DNA reads TGTGCCAGCAGCGTACACCCAGGGGGAATTGTCTATAATTCACCCCTCCACTTT. The chain combines TRBV9 with TRBJ1-6; 7 nucleotides line up with TRBD1. The CDR3 length is 18 residues. V dropped 1 base and J dropped 3; count of bases not matched to a gene: 10. Germline V gives CDR1 SGDLS, CDR2 YYNGEE.